This T cell receptor (beta chain) emerged from a study of blood T cell repertoires in COVID-19. Background on the study: There were acute and convalescent COVID-19 samples, and they came from the United States, Italy and Spain.

Sequencing used immunoSEQ multiplex PCR; TCRdb keeps in-frame clones, though not all of them. The table records approximately 330,000 clones, over 80% of them present only once. Between the trimmed V and J ends, which lost 4 bases and 2 bases, there was a span of 18 bases. The germline gives CDR1 SGHDT, CDR2 YYEEEE. CDR3 length: 16 amino acids. Enrolled during active infection, Seattle patients were then followed longitudinally. Specimen: peripheral blood. The receptor was derived from a man aged 30 to 39 with COVID-19, enrolled during active disease. The chain carries TRBV5-6 and TRBJ1-2, with a tentative D call TRBD1 (5 bases). The CDR3 region is CASSGGIQEVNYGYTF. Here the CDR3 DNA reads TGTGCCAGCAGCGGGGGGATACAGGAGGTGAACTATGGCTACACCTTC.